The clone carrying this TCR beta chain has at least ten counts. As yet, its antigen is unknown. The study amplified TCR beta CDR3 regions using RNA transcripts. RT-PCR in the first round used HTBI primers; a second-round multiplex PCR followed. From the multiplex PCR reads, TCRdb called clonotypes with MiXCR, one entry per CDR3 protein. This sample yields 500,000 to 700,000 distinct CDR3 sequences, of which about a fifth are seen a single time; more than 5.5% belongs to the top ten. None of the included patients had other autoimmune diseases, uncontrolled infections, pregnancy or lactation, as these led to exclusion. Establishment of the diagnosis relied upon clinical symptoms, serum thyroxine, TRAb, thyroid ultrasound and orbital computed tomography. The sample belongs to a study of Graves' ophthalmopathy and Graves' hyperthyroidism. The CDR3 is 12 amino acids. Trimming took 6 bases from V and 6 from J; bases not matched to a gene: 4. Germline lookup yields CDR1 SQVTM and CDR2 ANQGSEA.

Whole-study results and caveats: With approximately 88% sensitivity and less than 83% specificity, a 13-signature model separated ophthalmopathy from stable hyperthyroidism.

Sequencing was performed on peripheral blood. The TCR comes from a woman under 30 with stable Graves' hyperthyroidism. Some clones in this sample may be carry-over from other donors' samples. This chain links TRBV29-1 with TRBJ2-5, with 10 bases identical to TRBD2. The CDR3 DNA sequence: TGCAGCGTCGTAGCGGGAGGACAGACCCAGTACTTC. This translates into CSVVAGGQTQYF.